The T cell receptor (beta chain) under discussion was sequenced for a study of blood T cells in healthy people across ages. Background on the study: Roughly one uniquely barcoded beta molecule per two T cells was captured.

Study-wide results and caveats: Estimated diversity across one million T cells was deemed an underestimate.

Turning to this clonotype: Its antigen remains unidentified.

The CDR3 is 17 amino acids. The germline gives CDR1 MGHRA, CDR2 YSYEKL. V lost 1 base and J lost 2; bases outside the gene matches: 7. There were at least 6 micrograms of total RNA extracted from every sample. A second about 7 to 12 cycle PCR used barcoded and J-beta primers. MiXCR, run by TCRdb on the 5' RACE reads, gives a single entry per CDR3 protein. This table holds nearly 1 million distinct CDR3 sequences, 45% to 60% found once. This clonotype originated in a woman in her fifties or sixties in good health. Sequencing was performed on blood. The rearrangement joins TRBV4-1 to TRBJ2-2; 7 bases map to TRBD1. The CDR3 region is CASSQGGAGGNTGELFF. CDR3 coding DNA: TGCGCCAGCAGCCAAGGCGGAGCAGGGGGAAACACCGGGGAGCTGTTTTTT.